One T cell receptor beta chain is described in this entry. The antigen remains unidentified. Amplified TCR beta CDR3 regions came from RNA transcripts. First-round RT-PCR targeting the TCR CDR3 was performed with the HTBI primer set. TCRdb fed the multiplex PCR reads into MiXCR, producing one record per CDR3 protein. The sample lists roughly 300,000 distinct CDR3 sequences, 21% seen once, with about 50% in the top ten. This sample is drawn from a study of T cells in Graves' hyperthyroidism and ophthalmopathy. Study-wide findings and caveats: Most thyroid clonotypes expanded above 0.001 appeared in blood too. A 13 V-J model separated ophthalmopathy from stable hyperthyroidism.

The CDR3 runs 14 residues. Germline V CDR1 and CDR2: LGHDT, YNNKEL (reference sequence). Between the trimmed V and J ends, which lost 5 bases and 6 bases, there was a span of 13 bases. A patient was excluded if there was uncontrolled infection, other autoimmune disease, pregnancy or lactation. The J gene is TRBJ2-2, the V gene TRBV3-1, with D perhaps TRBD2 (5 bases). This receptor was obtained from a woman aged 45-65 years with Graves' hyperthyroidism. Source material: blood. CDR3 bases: TGTGCCAGCAGCGCAACTAGTCGGGCCGGGGAGCTGTTTTTT. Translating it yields CASSATSRAGELFF.